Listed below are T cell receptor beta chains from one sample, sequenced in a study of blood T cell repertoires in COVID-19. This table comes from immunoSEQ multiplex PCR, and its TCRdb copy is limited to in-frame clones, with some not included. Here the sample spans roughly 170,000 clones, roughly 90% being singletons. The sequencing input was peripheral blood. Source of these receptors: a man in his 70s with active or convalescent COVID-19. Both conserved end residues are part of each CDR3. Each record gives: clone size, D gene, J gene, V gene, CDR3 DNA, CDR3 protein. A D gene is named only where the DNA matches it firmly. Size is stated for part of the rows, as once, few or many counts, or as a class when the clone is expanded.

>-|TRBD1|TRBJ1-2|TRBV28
TGTGCCAGCAGTTGGGGACAGGGCTACACCTTC
CASSWGQGYTF
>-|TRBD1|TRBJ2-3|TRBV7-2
TGTGCCAGCAGCAGGGGGACAGTCGGCACAGATACGCAGTATTTT
CASSRGTVGTDTQYF
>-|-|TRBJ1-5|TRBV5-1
TGCGCCAGCAGCTTGGATCAAAGCAATCAGCCCCAGCATTTT
CASSLDQSNQPQHF
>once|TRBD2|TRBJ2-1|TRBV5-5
TGTGCCAGCAGCTTGGCCTGGGCGGGAGGGAATGAGCAGTTCTTC
CASSLAWAGGNEQFF
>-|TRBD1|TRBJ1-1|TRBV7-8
TGTGCCAGCAGATCCGGGACAGTGAACACTGAAGCTTTCTTT
CASRSGTVNTEAFF
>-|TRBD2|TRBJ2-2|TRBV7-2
TGTGCCAGCCGCGCGGCGGGAGGAACCGGGGAGCTGTTTTTT
CASRAAGGTGELFF
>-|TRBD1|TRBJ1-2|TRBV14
TGTGCCAGCAGCCCCTCAGGGGACAGGGCTGTGAGCTACACCTTC
CASSPSGDRAVSYTF
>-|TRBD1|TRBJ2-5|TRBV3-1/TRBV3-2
TGTGCCAGCAGCCCCAGGGGGTACCAAGAGACCCAGTACTTC
CASSPRGYQETQYF
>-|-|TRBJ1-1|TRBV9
TGTGCCAGCAGTGGAGCCATGAACACTGAAGCTTTCTTT
CASSGAMNTEAFF
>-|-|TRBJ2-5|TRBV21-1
TGTGCCAGCACCCAAAGGGACCCCAAGGGCCGGGGGGTGGAGACCCAGTACTTC
CASTQRDPKGRGVETQYF
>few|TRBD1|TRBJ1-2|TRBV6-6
TGTGCCAGCAGCCCCGACAGGGCGACGTATGGCTACACCTTC
CASSPDRATYGYTF
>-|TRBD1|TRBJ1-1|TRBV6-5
TGTGCCAGCAGTCCGCCCCGGACAGGTAACACTGAAGCTTTCTTT
CASSPPRTGNTEAFF
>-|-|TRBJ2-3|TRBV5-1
TGCGCCAGCAGCTTGTCAGGGGCCGCCACAGATACGCAGTATTTT
CASSLSGAATDTQYF
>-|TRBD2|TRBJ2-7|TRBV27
TGTGCCACCATGGCTAGCGGGGGCCCTCTCTCCTACGAGCAGTACTTC
CATMASGGPLSYEQYF
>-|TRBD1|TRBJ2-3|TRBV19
TGTGCCAGTAGTACGGGACAGACTAGCACAGATACGCAGTATTTT
CASSTGQTSTDTQYF
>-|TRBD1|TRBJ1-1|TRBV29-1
TGCAGCGGTGGACAGGGGTACACTGAAGCTTTCTTT
CSGGQGYTEAFF
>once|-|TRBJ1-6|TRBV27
TGTGCCAGCAGTTTATTCATAGCCGTCGATTCACCCCTCCACTTT
CASSLFIAVDSPLHF
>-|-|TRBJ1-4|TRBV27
TGTGCCAGCAGTCTGCGACGGGGTGAAAAACTGTTTTTT
CASSLRRGEKLFF
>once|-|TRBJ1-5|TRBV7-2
TGTGCCAGCAGCCGGGACAAACATCAGCCCCAGCATTTT
CASSRDKHQPQHF
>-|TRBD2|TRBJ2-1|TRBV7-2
TGTGCCAGCAGCTTAGCAGGGCGAGCGGGAGGAACCTACAATGAGCAGTTCTTC
CASSLAGRAGGTYNEQFF
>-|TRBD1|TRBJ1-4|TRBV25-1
TGTGCCAGCAGTGAAGCGATACAGGGGACCGCTGAAAAACTGTTTTTT
CASSEAIQGTAEKLFF
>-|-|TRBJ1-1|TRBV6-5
TGTGCCAGCACACGTGGGGGGGCGCTGCGTCTTGAAGCTTTCTTT
CASTRGGALRLEAFF
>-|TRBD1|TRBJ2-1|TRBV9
TGTGCCAGCATGACAGGGTTTCGCGGCAATGAGCAGTTCTTC
CASMTGFRGNEQFF
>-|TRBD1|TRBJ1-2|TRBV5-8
TGTGCCAGCAGCTTTCGGGACAGGGGCTATGGCTACACCTTC
CASSFRDRGYGYTF
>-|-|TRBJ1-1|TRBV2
TGTGCCAGCAGTATGTCAGGGCGGGGAGCTTTCTTT
CASSMSGRGAFF
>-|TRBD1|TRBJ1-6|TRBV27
TGTGCCAGCAGTACGGGACAGACCTACCACTATAATTCACCCCTCCACTTT
CASSTGQTYHYNSPLHF
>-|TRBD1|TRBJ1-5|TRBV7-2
TGTGCCAGCAGCTGGGACAGCTATCAGCCCCAGCATTTT
CASSWDSYQPQHF
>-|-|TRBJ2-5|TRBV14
TGTGCCAGCAGCCAAGGGTCGGCAGCGGAGACCCAGTACTTC
CASSQGSAAETQYF
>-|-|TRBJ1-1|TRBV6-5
TGTGCCAGCAGTTACTCGGAACAGGGGAACACTGAAGCTTTCTTT
CASSYSEQGNTEAFF
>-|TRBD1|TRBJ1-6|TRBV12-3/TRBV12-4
TGTGCCAGCAGTTTGCAGGGGGCTTCACCCCTCCACTTT
CASSLQGASPLHF
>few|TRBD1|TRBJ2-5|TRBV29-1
TGCAGCGGCTACAGGGGTGAAGAGACCCAGTACTTC
CSGYRGEETQYF
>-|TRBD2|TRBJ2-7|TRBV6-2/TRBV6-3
TGTGCCAGCAGTTACGTCCGACTAGCGGGAGCGGCCGAGCAGTACTTC
CASSYVRLAGAAEQYF
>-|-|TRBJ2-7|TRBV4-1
TGCGCCCGAGACAGAAATCAGTACTTC
CARDRNQYF
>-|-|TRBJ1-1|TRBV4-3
TGCGCCAGCAGCCTGGGGGGGGCCCTTAACACTGAAGCTTTCTTT
CASSLGGALNTEAFF
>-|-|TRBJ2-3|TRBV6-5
TGTGCCAGCAGTTACCGAGGGCCCCGAACAGATACGCAGTATTTT
CASSYRGPRTDTQYF
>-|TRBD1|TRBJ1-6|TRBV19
TGTGCCAGTATGGACAGGGACTATAATTCACCCCTCCACTTT
CASMDRDYNSPLHF
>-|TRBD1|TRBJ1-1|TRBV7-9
TGTGCCAGCAGCAGGACAGGAGGCAACACTGAAGCTTTCTTT
CASSRTGGNTEAFF
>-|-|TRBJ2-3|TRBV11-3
TGTGCCAGCAGCTTGTCCGCGGTCTACACAGATACGCAGTATTTT
CASSLSAVYTDTQYF
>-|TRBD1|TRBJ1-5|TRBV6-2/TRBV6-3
TGTGCCAGCAGTTTCGGACAGGGTTTATCGCCCCAGCATTTT
CASSFGQGLSPQHF
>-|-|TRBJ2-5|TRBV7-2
TGTGCCAGCAGCCCCAATCCGGGACTCCAAGAGACCCAGTACTTC
CASSPNPGLQETQYF
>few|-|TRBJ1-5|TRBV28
TGTGCCAGCAGTTTTATAGGTCTTGCGGGCAATCAGCCCCAGCATTTT
CASSFIGLAGNQPQHF
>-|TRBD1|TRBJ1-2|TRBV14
TGTGCCAGCAGCCAACGGAGGGCAGGGGGCATGTTTGGCTACACCTTC
CASSQRRAGGMFGYTF
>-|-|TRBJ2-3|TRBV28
TGTGCCAGCAGTCAGACAGGATGGTCCGGCACAGATACGCAGTATTTT
CASSQTGWSGTDTQYF